The T cell receptor (beta chain) described here comes from a study of T cell repertoires in cytomegalovirus infection. Concerning this clonotype: Its antigen is currently unknown.

TCRdb ran MiXCR on the reads and lists one entry per CDR3 protein. The table includes fewer than 70,000 distinct CDR3 sequences, approximately 30% detected once. V lost 8 bases and J 7 bases, leaving 18 bases between the germline ends. The CDR3 has 14 residues. The germline gives CDR1 SNHLY, CDR2 FYNNEI. The source of this sequence is a human donor in good health (CMV status not recorded). Some clones in this sample may be carry-over from other donors' samples. The chain is built from TRBV2 and TRBJ2-4, with a weak D call TRBD2 (6 bases). This material consisted of CD8+ T cells from cultured PBMCs, taken from culture after CMV antigen stimulation. The CDR3 nucleotides read TGTGCCAGCCGGCCGGACTGGGGGGTTAACATTCAGTACTTC. Translation: CASRPDWGVNIQYF.